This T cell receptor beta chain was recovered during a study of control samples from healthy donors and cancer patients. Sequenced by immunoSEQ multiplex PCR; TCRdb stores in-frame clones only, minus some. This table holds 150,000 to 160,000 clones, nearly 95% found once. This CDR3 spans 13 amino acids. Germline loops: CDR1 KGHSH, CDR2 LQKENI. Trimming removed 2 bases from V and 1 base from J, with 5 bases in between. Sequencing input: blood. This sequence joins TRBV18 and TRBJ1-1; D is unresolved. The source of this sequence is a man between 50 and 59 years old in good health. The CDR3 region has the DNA TGTGCCAGCTCACCAGATCAGAACACTGAAGCTTTCTTT. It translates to CASSPDQNTEAFF.